The rows below give T cell receptor beta chains drawn from one sample of a study of somatic mutations in cytotoxic T cells in rheumatoid arthritis. Data came from immunoSEQ multiplex PCR; TCRdb stores just in-frame clones and leaves some out. The sample lists approximately 20,000 clones, 70% to 90% occurring once. The specimen was CD8+ T cells sorted from blood. These receptors all stem from a man aged 35 to 55 in good health. CDR3s include the opening cysteine and the closing phenylalanine or tryptophan. A D gene is named only where the DNA matches it firmly. A row's size may be missing; if present it is once, few, many or a size class.

v_gene	d_gene	abundance	j_gene	CDR3nt	CDR3aa
TRBV6-6	.	.	TRBJ2-5	TGTGCCAGCAGCCTAGAGTGGGGGCCGAGTGAGACCCAGTACTTC	CASSLEWGPSETQYF
TRBV6-4	.	once	TRBJ2-7	TGTGCCAGCAGTGACCTGACCAGGTCCTACGAGCAGTACTTC	CASSDLTRSYEQYF
TRBV15	TRBD1	.	TRBJ1-3	TGTGCCACCAGCAGAGAGGGGACAGGGGCTAACTCTGGAAACACCATATATTTT	CATSREGTGANSGNTIYF
TRBV27	TRBD2	.	TRBJ2-3	TGTGCCAGCAGTCCAACAGGGGGACTAGCGGGAGGGAAGTCAGATACGCAGTATTTT	CASSPTGGLAGGKSDTQYF
TRBV27	TRBD2	.	TRBJ2-7	TGTGCCAGCAGTCTCACCGGACTAGCGGAGACCTACGAGCAGTACTTC	CASSLTGLAETYEQYF
TRBV4-2	.	.	TRBJ2-2	TGTGCCAGCAGCCAAGAAGAGGGCCCCACCGGGGAGCTGTTTTTT	CASSQEEGPTGELFF
TRBV19	TRBD2	.	TRBJ2-3	TGTGCCAGTAGTATCACCGACGGGACTAGCGGGAGGGCCAGGGGGGCTAGCACAGATACGCAGTATTTT	CASSITDGTSGRARGASTDTQYF
TRBV14	TRBD2	.	TRBJ2-5	TGTGCCAGCAGCCAAGATATTCTAGCGGGAACCCTCTTGTACCAAGAGACCCAGTACTTC	CASSQDILAGTLLYQETQYF
TRBV7-8	TRBD2	few	TRBJ2-7	TGTGCCAGCAGGCTGACTAGCGACTCCTACGAGCAGTACTTC	CASRLTSDSYEQYF
TRBV28	.	.	TRBJ2-5	TGTGCCAGCAGATTGACCTTGACAGTCGGAGAGACCCAGTACTTC	CASRLTLTVGETQYF